This T cell receptor beta chain was captured in a study of Graves' ophthalmopathy and Graves' hyperthyroidism. Findings of the study overall: Among expanded thyroid clonotypes above 0.001 frequency, most also occurred in blood. Ophthalmopathy progression was predicted with 70.59% sensitivity and approximately 72% specificity.

Ineligible for inclusion were patients with other autoimmune diseases, uncontrolled infections, pregnancy or lactation. RNA transcripts yielded amplified TCR beta CDR3 regions. RT-PCR with HTBI primers came first, then second-round multiplex PCR. TCRdb reanalysed the multiplex PCR reads using MiXCR and keeps one entry per CDR3 protein. The profile shows roughly 400,000 distinct CDR3 sequences, 18% of them singletons. The germline V and J ends were trimmed by 5 bases and 4 bases, with 11 bases remaining between them. This CDR3 region has 14 residues. This clonotype has more than one count but fewer than ten. Its antigen is not known.

The V and J genes are TRBV12-3 or TRBV12-4 and TRBJ2-2; D tentatively fits TRBD1 or TRBD2 (7 bases each). Sample: peripheral blood. This receptor was identified in a woman between 18 and 29 years old with Graves' ophthalmopathy. CDR3 sequence reads: CASSGRGGTGELFF. In nucleotides, the CDR3 is TGTGCCAGCAGTGGCAGGGGGGGCACCGGGGAGCTGTTTTTT.